The present TCR beta chain was sequenced within a study of blood T cell repertoires in COVID-19. About the research overall: Donors in the United States, Italy and Spain gave samples during acute or convalescent COVID-19. T cells, B-cell-depleted T cells, or PBMCs provided the cDNA or gDNA that served as material.

This clone was observed a few times. Germline-derived CDR1 and CDR2 are MNHEY and SMNVEV (reference sequence). This CDR3 is built from 13 residues. V lost 6 bases, J lost 6 bases, and 7 bases stayed unmatched. In the source study's methods: Estimated nucleated cell counts came from reference gene primer amplification. Produced via immunoSEQ multiplex PCR; TCRdb's table is partial and in-frame only. V and J calls and clone size are as listed in that table; D and trimming were resolved from the DNA. In the table there are around 330,000 clones, roughly 90% of which are singletons. The sequenced sample consisted of peripheral blood. The receptor was derived from a woman aged 45 to 65 with active or convalescent COVID-19. This chain uses TRBV27 with TRBJ1-1; 7 bases are shared with TRBD1. The CDR3 is CASSRQGGAEAFF. DNA of the CDR3: TGTGCCAGCAGCCGACAGGGTGGTGCTGAAGCTTTCTTT.